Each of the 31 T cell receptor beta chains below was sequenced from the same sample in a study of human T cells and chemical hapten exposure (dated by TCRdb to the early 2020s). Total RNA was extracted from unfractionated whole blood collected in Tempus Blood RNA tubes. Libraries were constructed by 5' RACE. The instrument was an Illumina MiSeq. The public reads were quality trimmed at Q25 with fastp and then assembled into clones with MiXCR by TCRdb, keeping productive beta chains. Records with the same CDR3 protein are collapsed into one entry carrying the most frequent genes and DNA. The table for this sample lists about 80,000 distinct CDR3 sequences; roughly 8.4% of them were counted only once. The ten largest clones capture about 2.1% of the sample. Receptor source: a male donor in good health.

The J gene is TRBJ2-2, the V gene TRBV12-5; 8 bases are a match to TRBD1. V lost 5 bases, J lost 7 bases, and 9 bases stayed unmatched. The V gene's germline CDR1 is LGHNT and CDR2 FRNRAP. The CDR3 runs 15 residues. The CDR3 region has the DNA TGTGCTAGTGGTCGCCGACAGGGGCTGCTCGGGGAGCTGTTTTTT. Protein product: CASGRRQGLLGELFF.

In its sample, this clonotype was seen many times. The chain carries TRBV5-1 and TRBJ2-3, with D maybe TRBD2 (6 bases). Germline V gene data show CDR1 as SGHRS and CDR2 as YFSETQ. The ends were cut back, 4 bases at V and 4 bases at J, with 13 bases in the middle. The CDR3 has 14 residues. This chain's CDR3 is CASSAGPSSDTQYF. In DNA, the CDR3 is TGCGCCAGCAGCGCGGGACCAAGTTCAGATACGCAGTATTTT.

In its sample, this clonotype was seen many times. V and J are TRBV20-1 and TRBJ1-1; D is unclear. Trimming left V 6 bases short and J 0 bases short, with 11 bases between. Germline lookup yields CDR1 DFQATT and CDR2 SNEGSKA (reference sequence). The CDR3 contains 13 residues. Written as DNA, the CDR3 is TGCAGTGCAACGAGACGGCTGAACACTGAAGCTTTCTTT. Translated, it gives CSATRRLNTEAFF.

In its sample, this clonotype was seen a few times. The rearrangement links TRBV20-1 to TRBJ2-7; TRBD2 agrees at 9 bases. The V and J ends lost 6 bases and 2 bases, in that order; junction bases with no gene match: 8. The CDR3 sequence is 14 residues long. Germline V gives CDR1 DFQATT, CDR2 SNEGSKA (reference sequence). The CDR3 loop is CSALSSGNTYEQYF. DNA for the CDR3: TGCAGTGCCCTATCTAGCGGGAACACCTACGAGCAGTACTTC.

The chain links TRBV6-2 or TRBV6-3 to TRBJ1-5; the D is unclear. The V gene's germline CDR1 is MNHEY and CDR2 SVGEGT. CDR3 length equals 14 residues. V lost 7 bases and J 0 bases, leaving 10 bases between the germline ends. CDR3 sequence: CASNGVNSNQPQHF. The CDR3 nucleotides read TGTGCCAGCAATGGCGTAAATAGCAATCAGCCCCAGCATTTT.

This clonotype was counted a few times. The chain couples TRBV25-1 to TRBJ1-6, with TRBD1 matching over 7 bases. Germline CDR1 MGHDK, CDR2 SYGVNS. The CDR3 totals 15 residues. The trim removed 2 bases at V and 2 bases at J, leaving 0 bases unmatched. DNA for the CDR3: TGTGCCAGCAGTGAACAGGGGGCCTATAATTCACCCCTCCACTTT. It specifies CASSEQGAYNSPLHF.

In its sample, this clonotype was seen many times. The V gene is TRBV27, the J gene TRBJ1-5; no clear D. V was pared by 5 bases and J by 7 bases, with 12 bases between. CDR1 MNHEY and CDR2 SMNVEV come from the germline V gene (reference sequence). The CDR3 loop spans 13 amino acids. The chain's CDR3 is CASSGLIGQPQHF. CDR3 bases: TGTGCCAGCAGTGGGCTAATAGGGCAGCCCCAGCATTTT.

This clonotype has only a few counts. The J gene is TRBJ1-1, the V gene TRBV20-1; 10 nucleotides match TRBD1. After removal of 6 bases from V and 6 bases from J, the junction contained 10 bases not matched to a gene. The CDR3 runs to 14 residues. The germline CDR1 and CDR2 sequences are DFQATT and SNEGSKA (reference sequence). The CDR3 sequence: CSAAMDRGMAEAFF. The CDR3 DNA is TGCAGTGCCGCTATGGACAGGGGGATGGCTGAAGCTTTCTTT.

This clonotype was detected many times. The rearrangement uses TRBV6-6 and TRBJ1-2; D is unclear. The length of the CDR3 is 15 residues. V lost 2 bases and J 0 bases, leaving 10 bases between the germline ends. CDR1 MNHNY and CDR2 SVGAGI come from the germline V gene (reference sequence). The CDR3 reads CASSYPGDSNYGYTF. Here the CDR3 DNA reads TGTGCCAGCAGTTACCCGGGAGATTCTAACTATGGCTACACCTTC.

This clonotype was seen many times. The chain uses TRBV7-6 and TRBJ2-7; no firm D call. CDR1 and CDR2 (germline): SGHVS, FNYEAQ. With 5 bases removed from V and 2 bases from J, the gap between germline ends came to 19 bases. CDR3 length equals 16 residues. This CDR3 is CASSLRGRPETYEQYF. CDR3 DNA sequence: TGTGCCAGCAGCCTTAGAGGTAGGCCAGAAACCTACGAGCAGTACTTC.

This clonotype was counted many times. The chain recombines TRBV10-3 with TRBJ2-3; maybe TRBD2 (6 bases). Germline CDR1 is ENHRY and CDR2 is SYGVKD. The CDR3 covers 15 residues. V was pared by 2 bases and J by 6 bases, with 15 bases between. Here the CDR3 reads CAISETSREVDTQYF. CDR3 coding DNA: TGTGCCATCAGTGAGACCTCGAGGGAGGTGGATACGCAGTATTTT.

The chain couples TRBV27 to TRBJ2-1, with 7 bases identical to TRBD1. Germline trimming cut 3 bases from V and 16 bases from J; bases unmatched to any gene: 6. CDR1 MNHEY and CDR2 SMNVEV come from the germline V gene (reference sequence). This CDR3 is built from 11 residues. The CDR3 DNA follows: TGTGCCAGCAGTTTCGGGACAGATATATTCTTC. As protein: CASSFGTDIFF.

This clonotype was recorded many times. Written as DNA, the CDR3 is TGTGCCAGCACCGACGGACAGGAATACAATTCACCCCTCCACTTT. As protein: CASTDGQEYNSPLHF. The chain joins TRBV12-3 or TRBV12-4 to TRBJ1-6; 7 bases match TRBD1. Unmatched junction bases numbered 10, after V lost 7 bases and J lost 7 bases. The CDR3 runs 15 residues.

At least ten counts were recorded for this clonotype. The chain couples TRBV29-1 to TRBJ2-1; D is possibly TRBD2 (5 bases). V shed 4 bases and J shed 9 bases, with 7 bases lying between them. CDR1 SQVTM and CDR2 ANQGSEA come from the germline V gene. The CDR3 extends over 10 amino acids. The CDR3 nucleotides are TGCAGCGTTGGGGAGTTTGAGCAGTTCTTC. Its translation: CSVGEFEQFF.

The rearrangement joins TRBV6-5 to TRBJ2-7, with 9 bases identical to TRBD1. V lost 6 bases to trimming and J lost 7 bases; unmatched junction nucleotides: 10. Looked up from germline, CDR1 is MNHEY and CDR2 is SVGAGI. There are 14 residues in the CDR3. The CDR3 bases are TGTGCCAGCAGAGCCGGACAGGGGCTCGGAGAGCAGTACTTC. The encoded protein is CASRAGQGLGEQYF.

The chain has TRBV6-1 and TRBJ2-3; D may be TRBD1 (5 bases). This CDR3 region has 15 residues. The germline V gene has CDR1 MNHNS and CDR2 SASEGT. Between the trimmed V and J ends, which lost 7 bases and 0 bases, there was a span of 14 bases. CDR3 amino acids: CASKGTGPSTDTQYF. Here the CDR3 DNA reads TGTGCCAGCAAAGGCACAGGCCCAAGCACAGATACGCAGTATTTT.

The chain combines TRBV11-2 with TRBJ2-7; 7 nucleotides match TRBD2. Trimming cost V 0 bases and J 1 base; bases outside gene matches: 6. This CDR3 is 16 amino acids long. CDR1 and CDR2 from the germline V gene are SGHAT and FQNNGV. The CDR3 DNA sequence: TGTGCCAGCAGCTTAGATAAGGCGGGAGTGTCCTACGAGCAGTACTTC. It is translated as CASSLDKAGVSYEQYF. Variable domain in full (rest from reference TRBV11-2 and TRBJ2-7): EAGVAQSPRYKIIEKRQSVAFWCNPISGHATLYWYQQILGQGPKLLIQFQNNGVVDDSQLPKDRFSAERLKGVDSTLKIQPAKLEDSAVYLCASSLDKAGVSYEQYFGPGTRLTVT.

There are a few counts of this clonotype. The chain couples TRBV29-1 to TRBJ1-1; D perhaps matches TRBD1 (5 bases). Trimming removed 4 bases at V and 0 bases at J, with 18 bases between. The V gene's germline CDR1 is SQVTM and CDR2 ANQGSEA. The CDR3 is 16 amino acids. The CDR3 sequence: CSVGVPGGVMNTEAFF. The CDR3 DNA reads TGCAGCGTTGGTGTACCGGGAGGGGTAATGAACACTGAAGCTTTCTTT. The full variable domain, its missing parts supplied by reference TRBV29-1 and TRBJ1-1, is SAVISQKPSRDICQRGTSLTIQCQVDSQVTMMFWYRQQPGQSLTLIATANQGSEATYESGFVIDKFPISRPNLTFSTLTVSNMSPEDSSIYLCSVGVPGGVMNTEAFFGQGTRLTVV.

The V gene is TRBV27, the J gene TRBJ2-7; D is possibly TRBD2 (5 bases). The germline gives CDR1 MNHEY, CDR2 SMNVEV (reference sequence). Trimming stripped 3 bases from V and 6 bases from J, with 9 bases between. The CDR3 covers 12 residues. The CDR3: CASSFWSGEQYF. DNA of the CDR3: TGTGCCAGCAGTTTTTGGAGCGGCGAGCAGTACTTC.

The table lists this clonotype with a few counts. CDR3 DNA: TGTGCCAGCAGAATACAGGGTGGCGAGCAGTACTTC. Translating it yields CASRIQGGEQYF. The genes are TRBV6-2 or TRBV6-3 and TRBJ2-7; a possible D gene is TRBD1 (6 bases). The ends were cut back, 6 bases at V and 6 bases at J, with 12 bases in the middle. The CDR3 is 12 residues long. Germline V CDR1 and CDR2: MNHEY, SVGEGT.

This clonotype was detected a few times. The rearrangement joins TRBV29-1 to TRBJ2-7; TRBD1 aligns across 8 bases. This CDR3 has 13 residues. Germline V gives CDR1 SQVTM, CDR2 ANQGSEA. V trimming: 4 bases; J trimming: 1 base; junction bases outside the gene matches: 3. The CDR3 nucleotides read TGCAGCGTTGTCACAGGGGGTTCCTACGAGCAGTACTTC. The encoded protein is CSVVTGGSYEQYF.

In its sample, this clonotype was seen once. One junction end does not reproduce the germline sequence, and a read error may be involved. CDR3 in DNA: TGTGCCAGCAGTCCGGACGGATCCCTATACGAGCAGCACTTC. Its translation: CASSPDGSLYEQHF. The chain couples TRBV12-3 or TRBV12-4 to TRBJ2-7; D uncertain. CDR3 size: 14 residues.

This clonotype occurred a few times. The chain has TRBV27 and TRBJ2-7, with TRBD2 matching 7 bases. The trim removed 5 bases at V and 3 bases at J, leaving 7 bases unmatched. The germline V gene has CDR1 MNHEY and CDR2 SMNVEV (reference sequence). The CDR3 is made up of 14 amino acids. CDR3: CASSVPGLLYEQYF. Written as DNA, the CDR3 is TGTGCCAGCAGTGTACCGGGACTACTCTACGAGCAGTACTTC.

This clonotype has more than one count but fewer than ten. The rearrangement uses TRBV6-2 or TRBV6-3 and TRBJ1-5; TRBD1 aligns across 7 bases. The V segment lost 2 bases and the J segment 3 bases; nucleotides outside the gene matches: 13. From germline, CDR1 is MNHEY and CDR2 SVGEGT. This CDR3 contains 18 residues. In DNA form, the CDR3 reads TGTGCCAGCAGTTACCTCTCTCCCGGGACAGTCTTCAATCAGCCCCAGCATTTT. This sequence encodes CASSYLSPGTVFNQPQHF.

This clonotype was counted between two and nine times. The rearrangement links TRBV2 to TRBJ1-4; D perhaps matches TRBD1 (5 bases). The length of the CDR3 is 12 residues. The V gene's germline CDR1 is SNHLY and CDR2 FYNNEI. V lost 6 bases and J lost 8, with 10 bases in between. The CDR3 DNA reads TGTGCCAGCAGGAGACAGAGAGAAAAACTGTTTTTT. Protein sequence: CASRRQREKLFF.

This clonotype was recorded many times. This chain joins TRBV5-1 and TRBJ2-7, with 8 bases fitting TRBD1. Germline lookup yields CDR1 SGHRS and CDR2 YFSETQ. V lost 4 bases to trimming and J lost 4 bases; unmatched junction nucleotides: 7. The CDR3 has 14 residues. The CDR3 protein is CASSLTGAEYEQYF. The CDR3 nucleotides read TGCGCCAGCAGCCTGACAGGGGCTGAGTACGAGCAGTACTTC.

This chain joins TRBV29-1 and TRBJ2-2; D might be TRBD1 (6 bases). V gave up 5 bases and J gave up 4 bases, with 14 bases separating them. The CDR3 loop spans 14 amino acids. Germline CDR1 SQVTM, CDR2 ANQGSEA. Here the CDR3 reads CSVRSGVVTGELFF. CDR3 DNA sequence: TGCAGCGTTCGGTCAGGGGTGGTCACCGGGGAGCTGTTTTTT.

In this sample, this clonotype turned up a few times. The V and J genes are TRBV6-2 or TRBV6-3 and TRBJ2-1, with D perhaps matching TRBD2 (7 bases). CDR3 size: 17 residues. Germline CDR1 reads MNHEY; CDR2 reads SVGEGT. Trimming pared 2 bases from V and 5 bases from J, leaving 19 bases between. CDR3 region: CASSYGGGAIADNEQFF. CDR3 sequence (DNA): TGTGCCAGCAGTTACGGTGGGGGGGCGATTGCCGACAATGAGCAGTTCTTC.

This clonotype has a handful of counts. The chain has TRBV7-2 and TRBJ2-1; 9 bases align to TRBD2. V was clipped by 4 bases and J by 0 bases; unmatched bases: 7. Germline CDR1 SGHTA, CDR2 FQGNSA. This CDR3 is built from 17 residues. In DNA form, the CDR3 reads TGTGCCAGCAGCTCGTCCGGGACTAGCTACTCCTACAATGAGCAGTTCTTC. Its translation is CASSSSGTSYSYNEQFF.

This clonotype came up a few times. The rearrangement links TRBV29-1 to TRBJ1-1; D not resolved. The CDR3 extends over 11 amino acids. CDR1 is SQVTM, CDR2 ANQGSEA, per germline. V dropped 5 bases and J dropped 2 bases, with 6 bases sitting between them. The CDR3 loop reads CSVTDNTEAFF. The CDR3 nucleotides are TGCAGCGTTACGGACAACACTGAAGCTTTCTTT.

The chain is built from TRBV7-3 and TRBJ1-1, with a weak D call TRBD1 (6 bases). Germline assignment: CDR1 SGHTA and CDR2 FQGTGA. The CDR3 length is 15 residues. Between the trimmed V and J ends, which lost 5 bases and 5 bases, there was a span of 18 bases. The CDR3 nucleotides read TGTGCCAGCAGCCCAACGGGGGGGCGAGGTACTGAAGCTTTCTTT. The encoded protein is CASSPTGGRGTEAFF.